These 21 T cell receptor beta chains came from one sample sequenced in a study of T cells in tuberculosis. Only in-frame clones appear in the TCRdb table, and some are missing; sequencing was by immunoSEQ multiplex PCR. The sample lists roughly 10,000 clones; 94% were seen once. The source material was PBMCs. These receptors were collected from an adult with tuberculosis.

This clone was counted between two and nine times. The DNA of the CDR3 is TGTGCCAGCAGTGACTCAAAAGCGGCAGGGGGCACTGAAGCTTTCTTT. Translating it yields CASSDSKAAGGTEAFF. The V and J genes are TRBV2 and TRBJ1-1; 7 bases are a match to TRBD1. The CDR3 is 16 amino acids. Looked up from germline, CDR1 is SNHLY and CDR2 is FYNNEI. V was pared by 3 bases and J by 4 bases, with 11 bases of the junction left unmatched.

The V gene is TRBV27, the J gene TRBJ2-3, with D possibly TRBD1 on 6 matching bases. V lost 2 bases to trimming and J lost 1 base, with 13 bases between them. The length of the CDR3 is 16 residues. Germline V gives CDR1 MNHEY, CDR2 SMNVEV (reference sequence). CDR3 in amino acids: CASSLLRTDGTDTQYF. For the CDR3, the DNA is TGTGCCAGCAGTTTACTTCGGACAGACGGCACAGATACGCAGTATTTT.

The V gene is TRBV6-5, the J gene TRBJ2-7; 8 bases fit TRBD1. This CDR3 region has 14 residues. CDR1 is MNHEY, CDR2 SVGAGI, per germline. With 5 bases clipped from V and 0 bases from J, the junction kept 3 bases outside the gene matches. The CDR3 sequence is CASSRQGSSYEQYF. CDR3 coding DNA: TGTGCCAGCAGTCGACAGGGGTCCTCCTACGAGCAGTACTTC.

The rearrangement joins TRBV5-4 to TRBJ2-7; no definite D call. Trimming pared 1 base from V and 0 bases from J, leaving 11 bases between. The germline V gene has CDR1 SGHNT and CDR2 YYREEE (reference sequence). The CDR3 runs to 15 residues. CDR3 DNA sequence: TGTGCCAGCAGCTTGATCCCTAGAAGCTCCTACGAGCAGTACTTC. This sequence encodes CASSLIPRSSYEQYF.

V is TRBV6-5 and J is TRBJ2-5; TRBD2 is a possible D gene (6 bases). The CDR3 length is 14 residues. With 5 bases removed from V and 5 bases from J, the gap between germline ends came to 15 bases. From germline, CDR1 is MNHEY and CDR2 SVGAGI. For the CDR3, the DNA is TGTGCCAGCAGTCCACTTCGGGGGTCGGAGACCCAGTACTTC. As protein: CASSPLRGSETQYF.

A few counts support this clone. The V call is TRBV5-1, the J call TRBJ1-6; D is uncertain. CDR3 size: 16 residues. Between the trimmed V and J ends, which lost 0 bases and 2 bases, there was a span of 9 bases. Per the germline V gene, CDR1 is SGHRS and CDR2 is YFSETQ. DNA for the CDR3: TGCGCCAGCAGCTTGGTGGGGAGCACCTATAATTCACCCCTCCACTTT. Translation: CASSLVGSTYNSPLHF.

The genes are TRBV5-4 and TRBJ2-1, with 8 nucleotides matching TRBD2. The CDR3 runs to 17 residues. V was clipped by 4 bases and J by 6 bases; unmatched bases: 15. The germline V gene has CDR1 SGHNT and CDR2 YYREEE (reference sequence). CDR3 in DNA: TGTGCCAGCAGCGGCCAAATTAGCGGGGTTCGGCTCAATGAGCAGTTCTTC. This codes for CASSGQISGVRLNEQFF.

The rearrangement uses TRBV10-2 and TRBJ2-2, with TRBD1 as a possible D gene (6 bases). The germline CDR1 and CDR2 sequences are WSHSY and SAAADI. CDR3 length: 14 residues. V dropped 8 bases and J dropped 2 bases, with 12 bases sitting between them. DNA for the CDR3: TGCGCCAGCGTCGCAGGGGAAAACACCGGGGAGCTGTTTTTT. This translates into CASVAGENTGELFF.

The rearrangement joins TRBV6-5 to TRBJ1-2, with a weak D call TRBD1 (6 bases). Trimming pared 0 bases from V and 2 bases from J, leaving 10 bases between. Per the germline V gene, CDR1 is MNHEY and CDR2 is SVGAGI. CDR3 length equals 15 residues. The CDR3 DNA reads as TGTGCCAGCAGTTACTCGATGAGGGGGAACTATGGCTACACCTTC. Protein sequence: CASSYSMRGNYGYTF.

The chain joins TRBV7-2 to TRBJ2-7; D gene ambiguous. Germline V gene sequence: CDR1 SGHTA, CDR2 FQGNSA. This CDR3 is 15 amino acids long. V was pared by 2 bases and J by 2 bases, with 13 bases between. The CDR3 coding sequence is TGTGCCAGCAGCTTAAATCACGGGTTGGCCTACGAGCAGTACTTC. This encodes CASSLNHGLAYEQYF.

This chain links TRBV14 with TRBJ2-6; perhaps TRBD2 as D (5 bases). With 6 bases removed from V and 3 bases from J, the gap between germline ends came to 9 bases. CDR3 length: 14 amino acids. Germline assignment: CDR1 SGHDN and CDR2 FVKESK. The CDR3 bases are TGTGCCAGCAGATTTGAGGGTGGGGCCAACGTCCTGACTTTC. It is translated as CASRFEGGANVLTF.

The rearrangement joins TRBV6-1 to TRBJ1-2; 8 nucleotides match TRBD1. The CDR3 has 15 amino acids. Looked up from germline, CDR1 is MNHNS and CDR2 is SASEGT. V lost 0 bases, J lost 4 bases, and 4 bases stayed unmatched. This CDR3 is CASSEAPGGGYGYTF. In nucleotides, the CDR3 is TGTGCCAGCAGTGAAGCACCAGGGGGCGGCTATGGCTACACCTTC.

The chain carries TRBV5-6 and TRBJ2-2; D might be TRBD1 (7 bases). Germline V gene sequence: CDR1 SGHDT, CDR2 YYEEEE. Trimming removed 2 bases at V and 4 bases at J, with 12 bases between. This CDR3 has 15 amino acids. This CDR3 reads CASSLGGTVTGELFF. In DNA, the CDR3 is TGTGCCAGCAGCTTAGGAGGGACAGTCACCGGGGAGCTGTTTTTT.

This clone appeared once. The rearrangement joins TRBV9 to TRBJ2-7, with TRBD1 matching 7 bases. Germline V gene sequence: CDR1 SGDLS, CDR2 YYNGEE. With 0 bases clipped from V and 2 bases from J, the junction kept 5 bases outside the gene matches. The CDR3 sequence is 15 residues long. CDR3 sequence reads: CASSVAPRGTYEQYF. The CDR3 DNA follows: TGTGCCAGCAGCGTAGCGCCCAGGGGGACCTACGAGCAGTACTTC.

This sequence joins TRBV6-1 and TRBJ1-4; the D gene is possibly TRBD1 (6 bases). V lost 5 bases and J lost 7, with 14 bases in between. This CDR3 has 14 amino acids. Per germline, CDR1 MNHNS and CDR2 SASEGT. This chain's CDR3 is CASSFRGIVEKLFF. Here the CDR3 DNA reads TGTGCCAGCAGTTTCAGGGGTATCGTTGAAAAACTGTTTTTT.

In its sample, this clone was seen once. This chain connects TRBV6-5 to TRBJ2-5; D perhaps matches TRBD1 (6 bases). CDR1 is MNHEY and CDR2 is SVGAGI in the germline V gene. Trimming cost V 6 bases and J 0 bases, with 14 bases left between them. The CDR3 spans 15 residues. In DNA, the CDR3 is TGTGCCAGCAGCCCTGGACAGTCTTACCAAGAGACCCAGTACTTC. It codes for CASSPGQSYQETQYF.

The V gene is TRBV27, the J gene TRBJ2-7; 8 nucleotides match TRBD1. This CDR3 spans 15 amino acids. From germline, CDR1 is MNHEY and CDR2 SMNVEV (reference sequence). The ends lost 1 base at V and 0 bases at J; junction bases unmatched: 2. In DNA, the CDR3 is TGTGCCAGCAGTTTATTGGGACAGGTCTCCTACGAGCAGTACTTC. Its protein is CASSLLGQVSYEQYF.

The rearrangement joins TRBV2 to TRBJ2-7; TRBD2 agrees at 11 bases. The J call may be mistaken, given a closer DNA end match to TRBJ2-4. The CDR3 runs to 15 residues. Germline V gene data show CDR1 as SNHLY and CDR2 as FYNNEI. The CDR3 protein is CASRPGTSGGRIQYF. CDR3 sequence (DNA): TGTGCCAGCAGGCCTGGTACTAGCGGGGGCCGCATTCAGTACTTC.

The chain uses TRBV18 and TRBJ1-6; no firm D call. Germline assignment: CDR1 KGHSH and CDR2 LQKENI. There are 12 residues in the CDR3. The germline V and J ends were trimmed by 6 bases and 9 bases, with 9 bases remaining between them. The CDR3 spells CASSPPSSPLHF. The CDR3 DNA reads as TGTGCCAGCTCCCCCCCCAGTTCACCCCTCCACTTT. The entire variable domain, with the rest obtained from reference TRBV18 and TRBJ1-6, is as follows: NAGVMQNPRHLVRRRGQEARLRCSPMKGHSHVYWYRQLPEEGLKFMVYLQKENIIDESGMPKERFSAEFPKEGPSILRIQQVVRGDSAAYFCASSPPSSPLHFGNGTRLTVT.

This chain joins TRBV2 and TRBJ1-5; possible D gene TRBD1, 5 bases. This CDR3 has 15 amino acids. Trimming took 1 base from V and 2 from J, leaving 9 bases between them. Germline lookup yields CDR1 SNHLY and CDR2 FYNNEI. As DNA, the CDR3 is TGTGCCAGCAGTGAAGGGATAGGGGGCAATCAGCCCCAGCATTTT. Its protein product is CASSEGIGGNQPQHF.

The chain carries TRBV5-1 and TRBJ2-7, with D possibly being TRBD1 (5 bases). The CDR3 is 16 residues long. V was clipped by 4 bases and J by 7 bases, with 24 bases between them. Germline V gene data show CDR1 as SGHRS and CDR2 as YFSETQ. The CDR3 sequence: CASSPFSAGIADEQYF. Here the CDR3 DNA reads TGCGCCAGCAGCCCGTTTAGTGCAGGGATCGCGGATGAGCAGTACTTC.